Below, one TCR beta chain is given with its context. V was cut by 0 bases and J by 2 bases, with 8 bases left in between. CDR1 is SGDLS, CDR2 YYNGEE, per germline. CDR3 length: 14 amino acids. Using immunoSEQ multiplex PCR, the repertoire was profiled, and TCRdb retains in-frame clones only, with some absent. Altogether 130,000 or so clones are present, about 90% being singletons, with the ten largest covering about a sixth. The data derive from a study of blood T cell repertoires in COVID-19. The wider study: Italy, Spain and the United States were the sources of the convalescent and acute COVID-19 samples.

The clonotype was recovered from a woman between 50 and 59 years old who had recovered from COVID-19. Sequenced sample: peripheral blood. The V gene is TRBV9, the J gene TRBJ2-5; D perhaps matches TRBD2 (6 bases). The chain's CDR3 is CASSVAGVQETQYF. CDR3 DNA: TGTGCCAGCAGCGTAGCGGGGGTACAAGAGACCCAGTACTTC.